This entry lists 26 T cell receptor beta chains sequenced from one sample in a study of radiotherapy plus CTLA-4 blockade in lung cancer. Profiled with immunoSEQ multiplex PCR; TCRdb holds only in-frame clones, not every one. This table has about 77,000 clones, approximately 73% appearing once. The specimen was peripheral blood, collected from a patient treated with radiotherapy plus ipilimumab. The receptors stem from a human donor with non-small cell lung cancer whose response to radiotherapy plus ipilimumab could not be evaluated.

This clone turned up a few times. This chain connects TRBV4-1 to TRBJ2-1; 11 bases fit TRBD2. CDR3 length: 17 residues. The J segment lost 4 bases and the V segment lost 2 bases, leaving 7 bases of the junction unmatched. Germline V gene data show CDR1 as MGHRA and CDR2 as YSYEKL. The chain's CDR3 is CASSQQSLAGVYNEQFF. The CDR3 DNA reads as TGCGCCAGCAGCCAACAGTCACTAGCGGGAGTTTACAATGAGCAGTTCTTC.

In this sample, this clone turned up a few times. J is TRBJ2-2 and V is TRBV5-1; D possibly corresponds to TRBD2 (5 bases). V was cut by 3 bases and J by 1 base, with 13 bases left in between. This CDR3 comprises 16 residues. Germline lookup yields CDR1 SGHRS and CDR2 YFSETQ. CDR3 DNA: TGCGCCAGCAGCTCCTTGCTAGCAGAGAACACCGGGGAGCTGTTTTTT. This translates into CASSSLLAENTGELFF.

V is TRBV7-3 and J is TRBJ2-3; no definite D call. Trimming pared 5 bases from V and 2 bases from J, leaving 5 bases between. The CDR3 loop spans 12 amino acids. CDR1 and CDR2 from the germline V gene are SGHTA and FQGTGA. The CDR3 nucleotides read TGTGCCAGCAGCCCTTACACAGATACGCAGTATTTT. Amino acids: CASSPYTDTQYF.

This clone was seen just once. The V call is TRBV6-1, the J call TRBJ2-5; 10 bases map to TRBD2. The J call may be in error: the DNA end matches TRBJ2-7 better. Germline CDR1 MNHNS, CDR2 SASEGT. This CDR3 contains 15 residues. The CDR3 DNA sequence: TGTGCCAGCAGACCGACTAGCGGGTTAACTTACGAGCAGTACTTC. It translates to CASRPTSGLTYEQYF.

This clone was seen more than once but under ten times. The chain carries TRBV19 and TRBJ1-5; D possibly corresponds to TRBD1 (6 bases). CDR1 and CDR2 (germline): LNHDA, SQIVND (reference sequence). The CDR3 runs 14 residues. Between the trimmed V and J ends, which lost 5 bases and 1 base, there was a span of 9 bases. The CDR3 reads CASSRGQSNQPQHF. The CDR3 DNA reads TGTGCCAGTAGTCGTGGACAGAGCAATCAGCCCCAGCATTTT.

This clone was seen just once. The CDR3 region is CASSVQRGDTDTQYF. The CDR3 DNA follows: TGTGCCAGCAGTGTTCAGCGGGGGGACACAGATACGCAGTATTTT. The rearrangement links TRBV25-1 to TRBJ2-3; 9 nucleotides align to TRBD2. The CDR3 is 15 residues long. Germline V CDR1 and CDR2: MGHDK, SYGVNS. With 4 bases clipped from V and 2 bases from J, the junction kept 4 bases outside the gene matches.

CDR3 sequence reads: CASSPGWGKYNEQFF. CDR3 in DNA: TGTGCCAGCAGCCCCGGTTGGGGCAAGTACAATGAGCAGTTCTTC. The chain is built from TRBV7-8 and TRBJ2-1; tentative D call: TRBD1 (5 bases). V was clipped by 5 bases and J by 4 bases, with 15 bases between them. This CDR3 is built from 15 residues. The germline V gene has CDR1 SGHVS and CDR2 FQNEAQ.

CDR3: CASRLTGGAGELFF. In DNA, the CDR3 is TGTGCCAGCAGGTTGACAGGGGGGGCCGGGGAGCTGTTTTTT. The chain uses TRBV5-4 and TRBJ2-2, with 9 bases lining up with TRBD1. CDR3 length equals 14 residues. Per germline, CDR1 SGHNT and CDR2 YYREEE (reference sequence). V lost 5 bases, J lost 6 bases, and 5 bases stayed unmatched.

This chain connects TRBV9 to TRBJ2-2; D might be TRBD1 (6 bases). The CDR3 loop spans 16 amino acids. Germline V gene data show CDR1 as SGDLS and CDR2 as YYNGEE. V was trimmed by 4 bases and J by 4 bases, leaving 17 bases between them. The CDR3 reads CASSLSGDPGTGELFF. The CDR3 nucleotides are TGTGCCAGCAGCCTCTCAGGGGATCCCGGCACCGGGGAGCTGTTTTTT.

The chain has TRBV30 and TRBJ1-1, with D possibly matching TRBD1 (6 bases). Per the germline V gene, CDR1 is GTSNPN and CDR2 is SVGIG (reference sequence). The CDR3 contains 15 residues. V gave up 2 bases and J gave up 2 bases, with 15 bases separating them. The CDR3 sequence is CAWSRTDYINTEAFF. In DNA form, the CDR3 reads TGTGCCTGGAGTCGGACAGACTATATCAACACTGAAGCTTTCTTT.

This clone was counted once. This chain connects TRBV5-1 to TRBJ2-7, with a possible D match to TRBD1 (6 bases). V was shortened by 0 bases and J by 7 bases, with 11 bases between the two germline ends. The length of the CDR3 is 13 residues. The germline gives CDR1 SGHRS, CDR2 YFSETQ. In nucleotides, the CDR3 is TGCGCCAGCAGCTTGGCCAGGGGCTGGGAGCAGTACTTC. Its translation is CASSLARGWEQYF.

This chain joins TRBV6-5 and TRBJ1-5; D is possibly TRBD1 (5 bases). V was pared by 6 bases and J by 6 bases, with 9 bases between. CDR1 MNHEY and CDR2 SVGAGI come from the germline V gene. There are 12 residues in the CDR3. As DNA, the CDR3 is TGTGCCAGCAGCAGGGCTGGTCAGCCCCAGCATTTT. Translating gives CASSRAGQPQHF.

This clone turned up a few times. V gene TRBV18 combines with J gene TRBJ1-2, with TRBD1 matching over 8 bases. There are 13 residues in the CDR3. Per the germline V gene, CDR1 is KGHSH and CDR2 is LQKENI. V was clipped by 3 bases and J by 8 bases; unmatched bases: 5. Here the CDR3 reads CASSPGQGGGYTF. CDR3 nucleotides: TGTGCCAGCTCACCTGGACAGGGAGGCGGCTACACCTTC.

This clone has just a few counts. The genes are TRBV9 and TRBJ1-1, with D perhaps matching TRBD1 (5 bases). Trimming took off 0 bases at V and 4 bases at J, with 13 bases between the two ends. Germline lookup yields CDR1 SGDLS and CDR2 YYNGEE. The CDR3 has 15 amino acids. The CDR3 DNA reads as TGTGCCAGCAGCGTAGGTGGGGACTATGGCACTGAAGCTTTCTTT. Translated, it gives CASSVGGDYGTEAFF.

The CDR3 protein is CASSLRSGAIQETQYF. CDR3 nucleotides: TGTGCCAGCAGTTTACGGTCAGGGGCGATCCAAGAGACCCAGTACTTC. The genes are TRBV28 and TRBJ2-5; D perhaps matches TRBD1 (6 bases). V dropped 2 bases and J dropped 1 base, with 14 bases sitting between them. Per the germline V gene, CDR1 is MDHEN and CDR2 is SYDVKM. This CDR3 contains 16 residues.

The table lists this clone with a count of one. CDR3 nucleotides: TGTGCCAGCAGACCCGCAGGGGTGGACTATGGCTACACCTTC. Its protein is CASRPAGVDYGYTF. The chain combines TRBV28 with TRBJ1-2; a weak D match, TRBD1 (6 bases). The CDR3 loop spans 14 amino acids. V gave up 6 bases and J gave up 3 bases, with 14 bases separating them. The V gene's germline CDR1 is MDHEN and CDR2 SYDVKM.

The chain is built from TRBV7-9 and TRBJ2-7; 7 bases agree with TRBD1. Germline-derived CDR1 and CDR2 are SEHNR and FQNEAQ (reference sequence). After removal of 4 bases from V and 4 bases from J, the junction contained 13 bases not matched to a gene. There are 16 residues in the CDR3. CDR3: CASSWYGLGGDYEQYF. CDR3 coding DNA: TGTGCCAGCAGCTGGTACGGGTTAGGGGGCGATTACGAGCAGTACTTC.

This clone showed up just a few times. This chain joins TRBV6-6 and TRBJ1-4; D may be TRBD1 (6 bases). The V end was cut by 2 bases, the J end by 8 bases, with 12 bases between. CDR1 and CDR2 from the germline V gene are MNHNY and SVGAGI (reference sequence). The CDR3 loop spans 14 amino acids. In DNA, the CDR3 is TGTGCCAGCAGTTACACAGGGTCGGGAGAAAAACTGTTTTTT. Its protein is CASSYTGSGEKLFF.

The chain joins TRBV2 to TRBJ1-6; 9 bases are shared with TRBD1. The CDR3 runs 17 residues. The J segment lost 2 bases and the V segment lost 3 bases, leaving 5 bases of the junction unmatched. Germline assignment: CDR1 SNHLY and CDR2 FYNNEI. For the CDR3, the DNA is TGTGCCAGCAGTGATCGTGGGACAGGGACCTATAATTCACCCCTCCACTTT. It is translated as CASSDRGTGTYNSPLHF.

CDR3 in DNA: TGCGCCAGCAGCTCAGGGACTGGAGAGACCCAGTACTTC. Its protein is CASSSGTGETQYF. The genes are TRBV5-1 and TRBJ2-5; maybe TRBD2 (6 bases). Germline loops: CDR1 SGHRS, CDR2 YFSETQ. Trimming removed 3 bases at V and 4 bases at J, with 10 bases between. This CDR3 region has 13 residues.

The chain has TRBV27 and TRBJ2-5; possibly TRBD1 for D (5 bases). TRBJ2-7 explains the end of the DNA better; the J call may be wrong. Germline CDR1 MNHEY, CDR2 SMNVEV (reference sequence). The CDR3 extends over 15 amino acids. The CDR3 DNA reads TGTGCCAGCAGTCCTGGGGCGTCGGTAGGCTACGAGCAGTACTTC. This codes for CASSPGASVGYEQYF.

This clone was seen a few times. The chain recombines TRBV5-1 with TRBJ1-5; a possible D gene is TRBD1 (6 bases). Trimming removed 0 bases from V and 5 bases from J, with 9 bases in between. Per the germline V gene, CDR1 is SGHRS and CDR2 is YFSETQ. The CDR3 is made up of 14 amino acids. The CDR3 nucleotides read TGCGCCAGCAGCTTGGGGGCAGGGGATCAGCCCCAGCATTTT. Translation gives CASSLGAGDQPQHF.

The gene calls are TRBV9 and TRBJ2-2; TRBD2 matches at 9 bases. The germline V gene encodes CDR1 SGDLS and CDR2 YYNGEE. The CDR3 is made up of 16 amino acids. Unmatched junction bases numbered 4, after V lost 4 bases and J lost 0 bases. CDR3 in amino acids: CASSIRLAANTGELFF. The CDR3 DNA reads TGTGCCAGCAGCATCCGACTAGCGGCGAACACCGGGGAGCTGTTTTTT.

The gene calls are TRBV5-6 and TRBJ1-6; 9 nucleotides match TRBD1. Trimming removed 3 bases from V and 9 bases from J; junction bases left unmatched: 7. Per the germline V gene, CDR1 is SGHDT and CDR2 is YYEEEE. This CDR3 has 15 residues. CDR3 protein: CASSSGTGFGSPLHF. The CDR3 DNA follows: TGTGCCAGCAGCTCCGGGACAGGGTTCGGTTCACCCCTCCACTTT.

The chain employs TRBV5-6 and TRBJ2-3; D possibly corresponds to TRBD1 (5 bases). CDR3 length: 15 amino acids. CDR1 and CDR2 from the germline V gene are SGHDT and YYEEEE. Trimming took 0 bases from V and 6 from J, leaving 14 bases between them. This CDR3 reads CASSLGGALWDTQYF. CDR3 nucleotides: TGTGCCAGCAGCTTGGGTGGGGCCCTGTGGGATACGCAGTATTTT.

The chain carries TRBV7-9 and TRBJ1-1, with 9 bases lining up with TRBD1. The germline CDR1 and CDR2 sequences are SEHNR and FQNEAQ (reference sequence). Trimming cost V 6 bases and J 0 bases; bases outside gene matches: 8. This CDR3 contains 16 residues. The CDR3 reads CASRPGQGGMNTEAFF. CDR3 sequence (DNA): TGTGCCAGCAGGCCGGGACAGGGAGGCATGAACACTGAAGCTTTCTTT.